This T cell receptor beta chain was sequenced during a study of blood T cell repertoires in COVID-19. The J segment lost 3 bases and the V segment lost 8 bases, leaving 6 bases of the junction unmatched. The CDR3 length is 14 residues. Per germline, CDR1 ENHRY and CDR2 SYGVKD. Original handling: Amplification from reference gene primers served as the basis for estimated nucleated cell counts. Produced via immunoSEQ multiplex PCR; TCRdb's table is partial and in-frame only. V and J calls plus clone size are reproduced from that table; the DNA served to infer D and trimming. The sample yields under 25,000 clones, over 80% seen once.

The clonotype originates from a man aged 80 or over with active or convalescent COVID-19. Sequenced sample: peripheral blood. This chain connects TRBV10-3 to TRBJ2-3; TRBD1 matches 9 bases. CDR3 nucleotides: TGTGCCATCGCGGGACAGGGCGGGACAGATACGCAGTATTTT. Residues: CAIAGQGGTDTQYF.